This is a list of T cell receptor beta chains from one sample in a study of cytomegalovirus exposure and HLA in healthy donors. Libraries were prepared by immunoSEQ multiplex PCR; TCRdb keeps only in-frame clonotypes and omits some of them. The sample yields 150,000 to 200,000 clones, under 85% seen once. The sequencing sample was made of PBMCs. The source of these receptors is a human donor in good health. Both conserved end residues are part of each CDR3. Each record gives: V gene, clone size, J gene, CDR3 protein. Some rows mark clone size as missing; the rest say once, few, many or name a class of expanded clone.

TRBV4-3	NA	TRBJ2-1	CASSLSLAGSNEQFF
TRBV5-1	NA	TRBJ2-1	CASSLDAASSYNEQFF
TRBV7-9	NA	TRBJ2-3	CASSEGTGASTDTQYF
TRBV29-1	NA	TRBJ2-4	CSVRQGAKNIQYF
TRBV18	NA	TRBJ1-2	CASSPREGYTF
TRBV2	NA	TRBJ2-3	CASSPTSGGTDTQYF
TRBV18	few	TRBJ2-7	CASSQVPGGRDEQYF
TRBV4-1	few	TRBJ2-7	CASSQVAGSTWEQYF
TRBV5-4	NA	TRBJ1-2	CASSVGQEGYGYTF
TRBV30	NA	TRBJ1-4	CAWSVGQGRWWANEKLFF
TRBV27	NA	TRBJ1-6	CASSLSGGGGYNSPLHF
TRBV10-3	once	TRBJ2-3	CATRAAEGAGSSTDTQYF
TRBV4-1	NA	TRBJ2-7	CASSQDTSGSYEQYF
TRBV7-2	NA	TRBJ2-7	CASSLMTGSSYEQYF
TRBV4-1	few	TRBJ1-5	CASSQVTGGNQPQHF
TRBV27	NA	TRBJ2-7	CASSSDRGLFLPYEQYF
TRBV7-2	NA	TRBJ1-1	CAACRVPNTEAFF
TRBV27	NA	TRBJ2-1	CASSLQGAYNEQFF
TRBV6-5	NA	TRBJ1-6	CASSYDGLGSSPLHF
TRBV5-1	NA	TRBJ2-4	CASSYRGGAKNIQYF
TRBV7-8	NA	TRBJ2-5	CASSSVGGAGGTQYF
TRBV9	few	TRBJ1-1	CASSDGQGALLNTEAFF
TRBV5-1	few	TRBJ2-7	CASSMGQHYEQYF
TRBV5-6	NA	TRBJ1-5	CASSGGVLPGQPQHF
TRBV7-8	NA	TRBJ1-2	CASSFRTAYGYTF
TRBV7-9	NA	TRBJ2-2	CASSWEPGQGNTGELFF
TRBV5-1	few	TRBJ2-3	CASSRTSGGSLDSSTDTQYF
TRBV11-2	few	TRBJ2-7	CASSLAPGIEQYF
TRBV5-4	NA	TRBJ2-5	CASSRQGRETQYF
TRBV11-2	NA	TRBJ2-1	CASSKSGGAPYNEQFF
TRBV7-2	NA	TRBJ1-2	CASTRERDGYTF
TRBV5-1	NA	TRBJ2-2	CASSLLSGPNTGELFF
TRBV4-3	NA	TRBJ2-2	CASSQDGEIGELFF
TRBV7-7	NA	TRBJ2-1	CASSLGTGVTEQFF
TRBV18	NA	TRBJ1-2	CASSPSGNYGYTF
TRBV14	NA	TRBJ2-3	CASSQAWGGLGTDTQYF
TRBV7-2	few	TRBJ2-3	CASSPARLAGGVDTQYF
TRBV5-1	NA	TRBJ2-5	CASSLAVGLGGETQYF
TRBV6-5	NA	TRBJ2-5	CASSYGDTWQETQYF
TRBV7-2	NA	TRBJ1-5	CASSFWKGGQPQHF
TRBV19	few	TRBJ2-4	CASSQSTGFAKNIQYF
TRBV4-2	medium-sized	TRBJ2-7	CASSQEEADRGYEQYF
TRBV2	NA	TRBJ2-5	CASLTLQETQYF
TRBV6-6	NA	TRBJ1-6	CASSYPGVGVNSPLHF
TRBV6-5	NA	TRBJ1-5	CASSYGVNQPQHF
TRBV14	once	TRBJ1-3	CASSQGPYRSSGNTIYF
TRBV6-5	NA	TRBJ1-1	CASSYRLGRPNTEAFF
TRBV7-9	NA	TRBJ1-1	CASSTTTGVNTEAFF
TRBV7-9	NA	TRBJ2-5	CASSLGIGVGETQYF